Following are 9 T cell receptor beta chains from one sample sequenced in a study of blood T cell repertoires in COVID-19. Produced via immunoSEQ multiplex PCR; TCRdb's table is partial and in-frame only. The sample holds around 300,000 clones, 90% seen once. The material sequenced was PBMCs or T cells enriched from blood (not recorded which). All receptors come from a woman in her late teens or twenties with acute COVID-19.

V gene TRBV5-1 combines with J gene TRBJ1-2, with 7 positions matching TRBD1. This CDR3 spans 16 amino acids. The germline V gene encodes CDR1 SGHRS and CDR2 YFSETQ. V shed 0 bases and J 2 bases; nucleotides not matched to a gene: 7. CDR3 nucleotide sequence: TGCGCCAGCAGCTTGGGCGACAGGGAAAAGAACTATGGCTACACCTTC. Its protein product is CASSLGDREKNYGYTF.

This clone was picked up a small number of times. This chain connects TRBV5-6 to TRBJ2-1; 11 bases are shared with TRBD2. The CDR3 has 15 residues. V trimming: 6 bases; J trimming: 3 bases; junction bases outside the gene matches: 5. Germline V gene sequence: CDR1 SGHDT, CDR2 YYEEEE. CDR3 bases: TGTGCCAGCATCCCCGGGACTAGCGGCTACAATGAGCAGTTCTTC. Its translation is CASIPGTSGYNEQFF.

Of note for this clone: This CDR3 is also generated by other DNA sequences in the sample. V usage is TRBV28 and J usage is TRBJ2-7; 11 nucleotides match TRBD2. CDR3 length: 15 residues. In germline, CDR1 is MDHEN, CDR2 SYDVKM. With 4 bases clipped from V and 1 base from J, the junction kept 3 bases outside the gene matches. The CDR3 bases are TGTGCCAGCAGTTCCGGGACTAGCGGTTCCTACGAGCAGTACTTC. Its protein product is CASSSGTSGSYEQYF.

CDR3 residues: CASSWTTLTSGTSYEQYF. For the CDR3, the DNA is TGCGCCAGCAGCTGGACAACTCTTACTAGCGGGACCTCCTACGAGCAGTACTTC. The chain joins TRBV5-1 to TRBJ2-7; 10 nucleotides agree with TRBD2. After removal of 3 bases from V and 0 bases from J, the junction contained 12 bases not matched to a gene. The V gene's germline CDR1 is SGHRS and CDR2 YFSETQ. This CDR3 is 18 amino acids long.

The rearrangement joins TRBV28 to TRBJ1-2; D is perhaps TRBD1 (5 bases). The germline V gene has CDR1 MDHEN and CDR2 SYDVKM. V shed 6 bases and J shed 9 bases, with 11 bases lying between them. The CDR3 spans 11 residues. In nucleotides, the CDR3 is TGTGCCAGCAGGGGACTTCGGAGCTACACCTTC. Its translation: CASRGLRSYTF.

The J gene is TRBJ2-7, the V gene TRBV18, with 7 bases identical to TRBD1. The V and J ends lost 2 bases and 0 bases, in that order; junction bases with no gene match: 1. The CDR3 spans 14 residues. The germline gives CDR1 KGHSH, CDR2 LQKENI. The DNA of the CDR3 is TGTGCCAGCTCACCATGGGACAGCTCCTACGAGCAGTACTTC. It is translated as CASSPWDSSYEQYF.

This clone appeared once. The chain combines TRBV6-1 with TRBJ2-3; 7 nucleotides agree with TRBD2. V dropped 1 base and J dropped 7; count of bases not matched to a gene: 8. Germline CDR1 MNHNS, CDR2 SASEGT. This CDR3 is 15 amino acids long. The CDR3 is CASSEGPSGRYTQYF. Here the CDR3 DNA reads TGTGCCAGCAGTGAAGGACCTAGCGGAAGGTATACGCAGTATTTT.

This chain connects TRBV6-5 to TRBJ2-1; 7 nucleotides line up with TRBD2. Germline V gives CDR1 MNHEY, CDR2 SVGAGI. V gave up 6 bases and J gave up 4 bases; unmatched junction bases: 3. The CDR3 is 13 residues long. CDR3 residues: CASRLANYNEQFF. DNA for the CDR3: TGTGCCAGCAGACTAGCGAATTACAATGAGCAGTTCTTC.

This clone came up once. The J gene is TRBJ1-1, the V gene TRBV9, with a weak D call TRBD1 (5 bases). CDR3 length equals 13 residues. V lost 0 bases and J 6 bases, leaving 9 bases between the germline ends. Germline loops: CDR1 SGDLS, CDR2 YYNGEE. CDR3 bases: TGTGCCAGCAGCGTAGAAGGGGACTCTGAAGCTTTCTTT. As protein: CASSVEGDSEAFF.